Presented here are 30 T cell receptor beta chains from one specimen sequenced in a study of cytomegalovirus exposure and HLA in healthy donors. The primer mix had 60 Vbeta and 13 Jbeta primers. Only in-frame clones appear in the TCRdb table, and some are missing; sequencing was by immunoSEQ multiplex PCR. This table has around 230,000 clones, 75% to 80% appearing once. The sample was PBMCs. These receptors all stem from a male donor in good health and CMV-seronegative.

The chain is built from TRBV30 and TRBJ1-1; no clear D gene. Germline V gene sequence: CDR1 GTSNPN, CDR2 SVGIG (reference sequence). The V and J ends lost 0 bases and 4 bases respectively, with 12 bases between them. This CDR3 is built from 14 residues. DNA for the CDR3: TGTGCCTGGAGTGTCCCTAAGGAGGGCACTGAAGCTTTCTTT. Protein product: CAWSVPKEGTEAFF.

The chain has TRBV27 and TRBJ1-1; D not certain. Looked up from germline, CDR1 is MNHEY and CDR2 is SMNVEV (reference sequence). The V end lost 6 bases, the J end lost 7 bases, and 9 bases lay between the germline ends. This CDR3 is built from 11 residues. As DNA, the CDR3 is TGTGCCAGCAGAACGGTTTTTGAAGCTTTCTTT. It specifies CASRTVFEAFF.

The CDR3 coding sequence is TGTGCCAGCAGATTGGGGGGAAAACTGTTTTTT. This encodes CASRLGGKLFF. The rearrangement uses TRBV6-5 and TRBJ1-4, with a weak D call TRBD1 (5 bases). CDR1 and CDR2 (germline): MNHEY, SVGAGI. The CDR3 runs to 11 residues. V was clipped by 6 bases and J by 10 bases, with 9 bases between them.

CDR3 residues: CASSKRGAMNTEAFF. Here the CDR3 DNA reads TGTGCCAGCAGCAAACGGGGAGCGATGAACACTGAAGCTTTCTTT. The V and J genes are TRBV7-2 and TRBJ1-1; D ambiguous. Germline-derived CDR1 and CDR2 are SGHTA and FQGNSA. The V end lost 5 bases, the J end lost 0 bases, and 13 bases lay between the germline ends. The CDR3 consists of 15 residues. The full variable domain, in which reference TRBV7-2 and TRBJ1-1 provide the parts outside the CDR3, is GAGVSQSPSNKVTEKGKDVELRCDPISGHTALYWYRQSLGQGLEFLIYFQGNSAPDKSGLPSDRFSAERTGGSVSTLTIQRTQQEDSAVYLCASSKRGAMNTEAFFGQGTRLTVV.

The chain is built from TRBV28 and TRBJ1-1; D not resolved. The length of the CDR3 is 14 residues. Germline V gives CDR1 MDHEN, CDR2 SYDVKM. V was shortened by 8 bases and J by 3 bases, with 16 bases between the two germline ends. The CDR3 reads CASAPILADTEAFF. Written as DNA, the CDR3 is TGTGCCAGCGCTCCCATTTTAGCGGACACTGAAGCTTTCTTT.

The chain links TRBV28 to TRBJ2-7, with 7 bases fitting TRBD1. Germline CDR1 reads MDHEN; CDR2 reads SYDVKM. J lost 6 bases, V lost 4 bases, and 6 bases had no gene match. CDR3 length: 13 amino acids. CDR3 protein: CASSSTGSGEQYF. The DNA of the CDR3 is TGTGCCAGCAGTTCGACAGGGTCGGGCGAGCAGTACTTC.

The V gene is TRBV15, the J gene TRBJ1-1; TRBD1 might be the D (6 bases). In germline, CDR1 is LNHNV, CDR2 YYDKDF (reference sequence). The V end was cut by 0 bases, the J end by 0 bases, with 11 bases between. There are 16 residues in the CDR3. Written as DNA, the CDR3 is TGTGCCACCAGCAGAGATCCCCAGGGGTTGAACACTGAAGCTTTCTTT. It encodes CATSRDPQGLNTEAFF.

This clone showed up just once. This chain connects TRBV18 to TRBJ1-1; TRBD1 is a possible D gene (5 bases). The CDR3 is made up of 15 amino acids. V dropped 3 bases and J dropped 4 bases, with 15 bases sitting between them. The V gene's germline CDR1 is KGHSH and CDR2 LQKENI. The CDR3 DNA follows: TGTGCCAGCTCACCTCAACAAAGGGGTGGCACTGAAGCTTTCTTT. Residues: CASSPQQRGGTEAFF.

V usage is TRBV5-1 and J usage is TRBJ2-5; D is unclear. V was clipped by 4 bases and J by 1 base, with 11 bases between them. Germline V CDR1 and CDR2: SGHRS, YFSETQ. The CDR3 spans 14 residues. CDR3: CASSPTAPQETQYF. Written as DNA, the CDR3 is TGCGCCAGCAGCCCGACTGCCCCCCAAGAGACCCAGTACTTC.

V and J are TRBV9 and TRBJ1-5; a possible D gene is TRBD1 (6 bases). Germline loops: CDR1 SGDLS, CDR2 YYNGEE. The CDR3 runs to 14 residues. V was pared by 4 bases and J by 5 bases, with 13 bases between. The CDR3 here is CASSIQGTYQPQHF. In DNA, the CDR3 is TGTGCCAGCAGCATCCAGGGGACCTATCAGCCCCAGCATTTT.

The rearrangement joins TRBV19 to TRBJ1-1, with 8 bases aligning to TRBD1. Germline CDR1 reads LNHDA; CDR2 reads SQIVND (reference sequence). The junction had 5 bases not matched to a gene; V was cut back by 5 bases and J by 6 bases. The CDR3 totals 13 residues. The chain's CDR3 is CASSSGQGPEAFF. CDR3 DNA sequence: TGTGCCAGTAGTTCCGGACAGGGCCCTGAAGCTTTCTTT.

The chain links TRBV23-1 to TRBJ2-3; possibly TRBD2 for D (5 bases). TRBV23-1 is an ORF, with its function uncertain. Trimming pared 0 bases from V and 4 bases from J, leaving 17 bases between. CDR3 length: 17 amino acids. The CDR3: CASSQSKGGTGSDTQYF. As DNA, the CDR3 is TGCGCCAGCAGTCAATCGAAGGGTGGCACGGGGTCAGATACGCAGTATTTT.

The chain is built from TRBV21-1 and TRBJ2-7; the D call of TRBD1 is as the table states it, not checked on the DNA. TRBV21-1 is given as a pseudogene. The CDR3 runs to 14 residues. The CDR3 reads CASSIDRDNYEQYF. The DNA for the CDR3 is TGTGCCAGCAGCATTGACCGGGACAACTACGAGCAGTACTTC.

There are a few counts of this clone. This chain connects TRBV6-5 to TRBJ2-7; weak D call: TRBD1 (6 bases). Germline V gene data show CDR1 as MNHEY and CDR2 as SVGAGI. This CDR3 comprises 13 residues. The V end was cut by 0 bases, the J end by 12 bases, with 15 bases between. For the CDR3, the DNA is TGTGCCAGCAGTTACTCGTCTCAGTCCAGGGGGTACTTC. Protein: CASSYSSQSRGYF.

The DNA for the CDR3 is TGTGCCAGCAGCTTGCGGGACATAGGGGCTGGGGCCAACGTCCTGACTTTC. Its translation is CASSLRDIGAGANVLTF. J is TRBJ2-6 and V is TRBV5-6; tentative D call: TRBD1 (6 bases). V lost 1 base, J lost 2 bases, and 13 bases lay in between. Germline V gives CDR1 SGHDT, CDR2 YYEEEE. The CDR3 length is 17 residues.

This clone was counted only a few times. V and J are TRBV21-1 and TRBJ2-5; the table's D call, TRBD2, has no DNA check behind it. TRBV21-1 corresponds to a pseudogene. This CDR3 spans 12 amino acids. The CDR3 DNA follows: TGTGCCAGCAGCTACCGAGAAGAGACCCAGTACTTC. Amino acid sequence: CASSYREETQYF.

A single count supports this clone. The chain carries TRBV6-7 and TRBJ1-6; a weak D match, TRBD1 (5 bases). TRBV6-7 is an ORF, and what it does is uncertain. The V end was cut by 5 bases, the J end by 7 bases, with 21 bases between. This CDR3 has 17 amino acids. The CDR3 loop is CASSINPPGIGNSPLHF. CDR3 bases: TGTGCCAGCAGTATAAACCCCCCAGGGATTGGCAATTCACCCCTCCACTTT.

The CDR3 nucleotides read TGTGCCAGCAGTTCGGTCTACAGGGCCTCCTACGAGCAGTACTTC. Amino acid sequence: CASSSVYRASYEQYF. The V gene is TRBV28, the J gene TRBJ2-7, with D possibly matching TRBD1 (6 bases). Deletions cut 4 bases from V and 0 bases from J, with 13 bases between. From germline, CDR1 is MDHEN and CDR2 SYDVKM. CDR3 length: 15 amino acids.

Note on this clone: Other DNA sequences in this specimen translate into the identical CDR3. The genes are TRBV5-1 and TRBJ1-1, with D possibly being TRBD1 (5 bases). The V gene lost 1 base and the J gene lost 1 base, with 5 bases spanning the gap. The CDR3 runs to 13 residues. From germline, CDR1 is SGHRS and CDR2 YFSETQ. CDR3 residues: CASSLTGNTEAFF. The CDR3 coding sequence is TGCGCCAGCAGCTTGACAGGGAACACTGAAGCTTTCTTT.

This clone appeared a few times. The chain has TRBV5-1 and TRBJ1-2; a weak D match, TRBD1 (5 bases). Per germline, CDR1 SGHRS and CDR2 YFSETQ. V was cut by 0 bases and J by 5 bases, with 8 bases left in between. The CDR3 extends over 13 amino acids. The CDR3 DNA is TGCGCCAGCAGCTTGGAGGGGCAGTATGGCTACACCTTC. Its translation is CASSLEGQYGYTF.

CDR3 sequence: CASSPTMGTGLTGELFF. The CDR3 coding sequence is TGCGCCAGCAGTCCAACGATGGGGACAGGGCTTACCGGGGAGCTGTTTTTT. This chain links TRBV4-3 with TRBJ2-2; 9 bases map to TRBD1. Unmatched junction bases numbered 13, after V lost 6 bases and J lost 5 bases. This CDR3 is built from 17 residues. CDR1 LGHNA and CDR2 YSLEER come from the germline V gene.

The chain uses TRBV9 and TRBJ1-2; D unclear. Trimming stripped 4 bases from V and 0 bases from J, with 13 bases between. This CDR3 comprises 15 residues. Per the germline V gene, CDR1 is SGDLS and CDR2 is YYNGEE. The CDR3 loop reads CASSKTVAPNYGYTF. The CDR3 nucleotides are TGTGCCAGCAGCAAAACTGTCGCTCCTAACTATGGCTACACCTTC.

The V and J genes are TRBV5-6 and TRBJ2-3; no clear D. V gave up 4 bases and J gave up 0 bases, with 15 bases separating them. CDR3 length: 16 residues. Germline CDR1 SGHDT, CDR2 YYEEEE. The CDR3 loop reads CASSDLCAESTDTQYF. Here the CDR3 DNA reads TGTGCCAGCAGCGACCTCTGCGCGGAGAGCACAGATACGCAGTATTTT.

The chain is built from TRBV7-2 and TRBJ2-4; 7 nucleotides match TRBD2. V lost 2 bases and J lost 1; bases outside the gene matches: 8. The CDR3 is made up of 17 amino acids. Germline lookup yields CDR1 SGHTA and CDR2 FQGNSA. This CDR3 is CASSLWWEGLAKNIQYF. The CDR3 DNA reads as TGTGCCAGCAGCTTATGGTGGGAGGGCCTTGCCAAAAACATTCAGTACTTC.

In its sample, this clone was seen a few times. The chain couples TRBV7-6 to TRBJ1-1; TRBD1 is a possible D gene (6 bases). The V gene lost 3 bases and the J gene lost 7 bases, with 9 bases spanning the gap. This CDR3 has 12 amino acids. Germline values: CDR1 SGHVS, CDR2 FNYEAQ. The CDR3: CASSLGTHEAFF. CDR3 bases: TGTGCCAGCAGCTTGGGGACACATGAAGCTTTCTTT.

This clone was detected a few times. The chain has TRBV5-8 and TRBJ1-1; 8 bases are a match to TRBD1. CDR1 SGHTS and CDR2 YDEGEE come from the germline V gene. J lost 3 bases, V lost 0 bases, and 7 bases had no gene match. The CDR3 is 16 amino acids. The CDR3 region is CASSLGQGAWDTEAFF. CDR3 DNA: TGTGCCAGCAGCTTGGGCCAGGGGGCTTGGGACACTGAAGCTTTCTTT.

The J gene is TRBJ2-7, the V gene TRBV2; TRBD1 matches at 7 bases. CDR1 and CDR2 (germline): SNHLY, FYNNEI. Trimming at V came to 5 bases and at J to 2 bases, leaving 6 bases not matched to a gene. The CDR3 is made up of 14 amino acids. For the CDR3, the DNA is TGTGCCAGCAGTCCGACAGGGATACCCTACGAGCAGTACTTC. It specifies CASSPTGIPYEQYF.

J is TRBJ2-7 and V is TRBV4-2, with TRBD2 matching 8 bases. The germline V gene has CDR1 LGHNA and CDR2 YNFKEQ. The length of the CDR3 is 16 residues. With V trimmed by 2 bases and J by 0 bases, 6 bases remained unmatched. CDR3 loop: CASSQSLAGSSYEQYF. CDR3 coding DNA: TGTGCCAGCAGCCAATCTTTAGCGGGATCCTCCTACGAGCAGTACTTC.

The chain is built from TRBV6-1 and TRBJ2-7; 8 positions match TRBD1. After removal of 3 bases from V and 2 bases from J, the junction contained 6 bases not matched to a gene. The length of the CDR3 is 15 residues. The V gene's germline CDR1 is MNHNS and CDR2 SASEGT. CDR3 in amino acids: CASSDLQGGPYEQYF. CDR3 nucleotide sequence: TGTGCCAGCAGTGATCTACAGGGGGGCCCCTACGAGCAGTACTTC.

The chain couples TRBV10-1 to TRBJ1-1; possible D gene TRBD1, 6 bases. The CDR3 is 15 amino acids. Germline CDR1 WNHNN, CDR2 SYGVQD (reference sequence). Trimming pared 2 bases from V and 11 bases from J, leaving 21 bases between. The CDR3 coding sequence is TGCGCCAGCAGTGAGACCGGACAGTGCCCCCTTTTGGCTTTCTTT. Its protein is CASSETGQCPLLAFF.